This T cell receptor beta chain originates from a study of blood T cell repertoires in COVID-19. Study-level background: The origin of the acute and convalescent COVID-19 samples was the United States, Italy and Spain. Sources were T cells, B-cell-depleted T cells, or PBMCs; the material itself was cDNA or gDNA.

On this clone itself: Other DNA sequences in this specimen translate into the identical CDR3.

All enrollees were roughly 18 to 100 years old and from approximately 25 US areas. Cohort assignment relied on participant-reported clinical history. This CDR3 has 12 amino acids. Between the trimmed V and J ends, which lost 1 base and 4 bases, there was a span of 5 bases. Germline assignment: CDR1 SGHAT and CDR2 FQNNGV. Using immunoSEQ multiplex PCR, the repertoire was profiled, and TCRdb retains in-frame clones only, with some absent. The sample contains roughly 300,000 clones, around 87% of which appear only once. This TCR was recovered from a woman under 40 who had recovered from COVID-19. This chain links TRBV11-2 with TRBJ2-7; TRBD1 might be the D (5 bases). Sequences were obtained from PBMCs or T cells enriched from blood (not recorded which). The CDR3 nucleotides are TGTGCCAGCAGCTTAGCAGGGTACGAGCAGTACTTC. Translation: CASSLAGYEQYF.